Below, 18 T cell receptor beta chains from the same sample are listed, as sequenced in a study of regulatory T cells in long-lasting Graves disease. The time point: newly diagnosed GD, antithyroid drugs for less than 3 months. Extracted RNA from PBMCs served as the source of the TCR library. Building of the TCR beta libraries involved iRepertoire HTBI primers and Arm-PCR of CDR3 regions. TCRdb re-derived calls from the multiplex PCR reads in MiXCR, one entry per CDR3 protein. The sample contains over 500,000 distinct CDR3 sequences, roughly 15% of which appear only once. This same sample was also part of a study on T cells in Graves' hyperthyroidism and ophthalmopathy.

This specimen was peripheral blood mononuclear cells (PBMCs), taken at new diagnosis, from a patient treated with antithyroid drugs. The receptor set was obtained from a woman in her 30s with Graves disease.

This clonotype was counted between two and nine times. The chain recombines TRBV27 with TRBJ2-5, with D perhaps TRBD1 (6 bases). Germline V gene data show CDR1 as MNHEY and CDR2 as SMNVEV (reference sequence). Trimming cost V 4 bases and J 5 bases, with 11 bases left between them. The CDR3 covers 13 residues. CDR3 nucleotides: TGTGCCAGCAGTTACAGGGTCCGGGAGACCCAGTACTTC. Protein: CASSYRVRETQYF.

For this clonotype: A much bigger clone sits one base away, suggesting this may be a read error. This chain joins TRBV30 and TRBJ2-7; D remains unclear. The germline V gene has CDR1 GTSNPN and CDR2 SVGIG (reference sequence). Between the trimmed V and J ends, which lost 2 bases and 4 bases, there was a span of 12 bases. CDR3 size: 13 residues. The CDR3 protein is CAWSRVDLYEQYF. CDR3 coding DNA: TGTGCCTGGAGTCGAGTAGACCTGTACGAGCAGTACTTC.

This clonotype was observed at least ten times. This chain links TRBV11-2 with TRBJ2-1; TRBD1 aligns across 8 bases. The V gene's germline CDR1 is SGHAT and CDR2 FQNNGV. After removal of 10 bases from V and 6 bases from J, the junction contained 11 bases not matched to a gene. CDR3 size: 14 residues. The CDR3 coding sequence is TGTGCCACCCCGAGGACAGGGTTCTCCAATGAGCAGTTCTTC. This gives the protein CATPRTGFSNEQFF.

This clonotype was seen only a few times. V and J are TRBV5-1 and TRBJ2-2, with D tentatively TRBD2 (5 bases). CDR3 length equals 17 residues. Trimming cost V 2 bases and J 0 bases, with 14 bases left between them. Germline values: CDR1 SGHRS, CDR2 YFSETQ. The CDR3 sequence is CASSLFTGNSNTGELFF. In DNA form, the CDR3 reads TGCGCCAGCAGCTTATTCACGGGAAATTCGAACACCGGGGAGCTGTTTTTT.

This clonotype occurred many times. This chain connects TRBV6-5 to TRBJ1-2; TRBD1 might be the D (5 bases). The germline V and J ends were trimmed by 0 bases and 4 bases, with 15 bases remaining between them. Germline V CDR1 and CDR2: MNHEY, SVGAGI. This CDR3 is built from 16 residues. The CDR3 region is CASSYSYPGRGYGYTF. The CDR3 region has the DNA TGTGCCAGCAGTTACTCCTACCCGGGGAGGGGCTATGGCTACACCTTC.

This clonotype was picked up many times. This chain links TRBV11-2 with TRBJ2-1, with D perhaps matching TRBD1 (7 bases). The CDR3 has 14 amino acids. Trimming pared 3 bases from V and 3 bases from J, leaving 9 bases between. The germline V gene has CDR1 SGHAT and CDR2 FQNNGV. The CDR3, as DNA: TGTGCCAGCAGCTTTCAGGGGGGCTACAATGAGCAGTTCTTC. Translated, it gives CASSFQGGYNEQFF.

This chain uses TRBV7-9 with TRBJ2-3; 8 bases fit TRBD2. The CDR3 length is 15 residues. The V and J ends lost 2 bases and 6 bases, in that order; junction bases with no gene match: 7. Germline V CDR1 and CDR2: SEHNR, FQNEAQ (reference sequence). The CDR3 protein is CASSLQRGNRDTQYF. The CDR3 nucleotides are TGTGCCAGCAGCTTACAGCGGGGGAATAGGGATACGCAGTATTTT.

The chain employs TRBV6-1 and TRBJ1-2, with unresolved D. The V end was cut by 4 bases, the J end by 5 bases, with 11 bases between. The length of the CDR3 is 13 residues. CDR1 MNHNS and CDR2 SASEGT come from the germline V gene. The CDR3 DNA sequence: TGTGCCAGCAGTGTTGAACCCACATATGGCTACACCTTC. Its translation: CASSVEPTYGYTF.

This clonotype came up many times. CDR3 residues: CASRTQGNTEAFF. CDR3 DNA: TGTGCCAGCAGGACACAGGGGAACACTGAAGCTTTCTTT. V and J are TRBV6-1 and TRBJ1-1; D is perhaps TRBD1 (6 bases). This CDR3 contains 13 residues. Trimming removed 6 bases from V and 1 base from J, with 9 bases in between. Germline lookup yields CDR1 MNHNS and CDR2 SASEGT.

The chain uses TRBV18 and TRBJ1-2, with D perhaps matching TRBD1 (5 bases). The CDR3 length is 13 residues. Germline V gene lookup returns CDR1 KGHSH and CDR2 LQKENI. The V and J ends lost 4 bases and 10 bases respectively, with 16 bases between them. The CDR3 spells CASSLQGVEDYTF. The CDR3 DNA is TGTGCCAGCTCACTTCAAGGGGTTGAAGACTACACCTTC.

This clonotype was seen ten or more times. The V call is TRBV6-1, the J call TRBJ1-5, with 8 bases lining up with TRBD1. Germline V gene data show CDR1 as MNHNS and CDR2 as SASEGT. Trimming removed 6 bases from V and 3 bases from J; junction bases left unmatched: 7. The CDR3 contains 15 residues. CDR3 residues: CASRLGQGLNQPQHF. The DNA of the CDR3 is TGTGCCAGCAGACTTGGACAGGGACTCAATCAGCCCCAGCATTTT.

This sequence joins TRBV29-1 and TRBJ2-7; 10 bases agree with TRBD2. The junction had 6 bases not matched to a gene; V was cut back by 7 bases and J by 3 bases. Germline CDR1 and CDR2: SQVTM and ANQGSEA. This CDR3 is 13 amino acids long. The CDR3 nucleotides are TGCAGCGCTACCACTAGCGGGGTCTACGAGCAGTACTTC. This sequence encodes CSATTSGVYEQYF.

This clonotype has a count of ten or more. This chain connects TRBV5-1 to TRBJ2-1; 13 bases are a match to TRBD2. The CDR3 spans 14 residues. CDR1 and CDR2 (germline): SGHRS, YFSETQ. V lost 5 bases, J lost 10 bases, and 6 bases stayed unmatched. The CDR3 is CASRRTSGSREQFF. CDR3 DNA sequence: TGCGCCAGCAGAAGGACTAGCGGGAGTAGGGAGCAGTTCTTC.

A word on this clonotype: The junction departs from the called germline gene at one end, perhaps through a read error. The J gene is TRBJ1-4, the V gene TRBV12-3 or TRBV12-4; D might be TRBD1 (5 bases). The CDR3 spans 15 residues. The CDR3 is CTSSPGGGWNEKLFF. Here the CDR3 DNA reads TGTACCAGCAGCCCCGGCGGGGGTTGGAACGAAAAACTGTTTTTT.

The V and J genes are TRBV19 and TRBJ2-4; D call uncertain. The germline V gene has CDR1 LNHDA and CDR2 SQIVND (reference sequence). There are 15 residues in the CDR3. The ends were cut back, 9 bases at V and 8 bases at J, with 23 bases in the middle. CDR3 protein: CASLKGLVVTDIQYF. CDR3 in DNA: TGTGCCAGCCTTAAAGGTCTTGTGGTTACAGACATTCAGTACTTC. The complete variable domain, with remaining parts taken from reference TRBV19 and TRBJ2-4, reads DGGITQSPKYLFRKEGQNVTLSCEQNLNHDAMYWYRQDPGQGLRLIYYSQIVNDFQKGDIAEGYSVSREKKESFPLTVTSAQKNPTAFYLCASLKGLVVTDIQYFGAGTRLSVL.

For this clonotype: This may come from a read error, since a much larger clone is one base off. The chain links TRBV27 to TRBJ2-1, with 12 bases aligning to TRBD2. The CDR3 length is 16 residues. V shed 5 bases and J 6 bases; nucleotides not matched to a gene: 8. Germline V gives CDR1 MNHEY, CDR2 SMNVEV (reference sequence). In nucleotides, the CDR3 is TGTGCCAGCAGTCCGCGACCGGGACTAGCGGGCAATGAGCAGTTCTTC. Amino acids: CASSPRPGLAGNEQFF.

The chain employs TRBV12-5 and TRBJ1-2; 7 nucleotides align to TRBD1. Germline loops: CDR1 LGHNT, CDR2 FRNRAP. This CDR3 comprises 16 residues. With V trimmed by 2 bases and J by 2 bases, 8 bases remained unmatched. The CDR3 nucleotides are TGTGCTAGTGGTTTGCTCTTGGGCAGGGGGAACTATGGCTACACCTTC. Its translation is CASGLLLGRGNYGYTF.

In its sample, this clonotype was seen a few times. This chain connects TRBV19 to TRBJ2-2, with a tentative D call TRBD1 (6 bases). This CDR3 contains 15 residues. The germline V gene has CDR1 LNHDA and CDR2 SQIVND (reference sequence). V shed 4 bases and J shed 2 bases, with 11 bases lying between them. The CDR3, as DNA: TGTGCCAGTAGTAAACCGGGACATAACACCGGGGAGCTGTTTTTT. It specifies CASSKPGHNTGELFF.